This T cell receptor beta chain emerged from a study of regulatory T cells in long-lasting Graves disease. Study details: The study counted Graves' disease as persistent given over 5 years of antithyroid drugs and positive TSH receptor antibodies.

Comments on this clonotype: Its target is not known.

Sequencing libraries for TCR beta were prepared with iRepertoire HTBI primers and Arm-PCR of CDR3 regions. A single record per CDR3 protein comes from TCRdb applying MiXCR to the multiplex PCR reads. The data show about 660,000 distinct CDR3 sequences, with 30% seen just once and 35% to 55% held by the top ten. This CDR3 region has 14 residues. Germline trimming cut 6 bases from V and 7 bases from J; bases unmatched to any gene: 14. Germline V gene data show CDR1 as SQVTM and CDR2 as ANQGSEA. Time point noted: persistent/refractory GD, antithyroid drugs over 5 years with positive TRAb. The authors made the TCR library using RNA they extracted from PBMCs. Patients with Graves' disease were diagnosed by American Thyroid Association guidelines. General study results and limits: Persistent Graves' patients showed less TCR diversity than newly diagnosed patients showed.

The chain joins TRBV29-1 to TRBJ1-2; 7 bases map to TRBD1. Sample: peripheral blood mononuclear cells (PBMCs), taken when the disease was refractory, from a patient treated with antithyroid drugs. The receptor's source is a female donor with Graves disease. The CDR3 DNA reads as TGCAGCGTCCGCTGGGGCAGGGGGTCGGGTGGCTACACCTTC. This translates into CSVRWGRGSGGYTF.